These T cell receptor beta chains were read from a single sample in a study of breast tumors, draining lymph nodes, adjacent tissues. One entry per CDR3 protein results from TCRdb running MiXCR on the multiplex PCR reads. The sample records 150,000 to 250,000 distinct CDR3 sequences, roughly 31% being singletons. The sample was axillary lymph node tissue. The source is a female donor with breast cancer. Some clones in this sample may be carry-over from other donors' samples. CDR3s include the opening cysteine and the closing phenylalanine or tryptophan. A D gene is named only where the DNA matches it firmly. Expanded clones get a size class; other rows say once, few or many, or leave the size out.

V gene	D gene	clone size	J gene	CDR3 protein	CDR3 DNA
TRBV7-6	TRBD2	NA	TRBJ2-3	CASRRTSGGSTDTQYF	TGTGCCAGCAGAAGGACTAGCGGGGGGAGCACAGATACGCAGTATTTT
TRBV19	TRBD1	NA	TRBJ2-6	CATLDRASGANVLTF	TGTGCCACCCTGGACAGGGCCTCGGGGGCCAACGTCCTGACTTTC
TRBV12-3/TRBV12-4	NA	many	TRBJ1-3	CASSTNRVENTIYF	TGTGCCAGCAGTACCAACAGGGTGGAGAACACCATATATTTT
TRBV5-6	TRBD1	few	TRBJ1-4	CASSRDRAKTNEKLFF	TGTGCCAGCAGCAGGGACAGGGCGAAGACTAATGAAAAACTGTTTTTT
TRBV6-6	NA	NA	TRBJ1-2	CASSHGRPPNYGYTF	TGTGCCAGCAGTCACGGGCGGCCCCCTAACTATGGCTACACCTTC
TRBV9	NA	NA	TRBJ2-2	CASRGGELFF	TGTGCCAGCCGGGGCGGGGAGCTGTTTTTT
TRBV20-1	NA	many	TRBJ1-4	CSALKGMGGELFF	TGCAGTGCACTCAAAGGGATGGGTGGAGAACTGTTTTTT
TRBV29-1	NA	many	TRBJ2-7	CSVEEPSEGEQYF	TGCAGCGTTGAAGAACCCTCAGAGGGCGAGCAGTACTTC
TRBV5-6	NA	many	TRBJ2-1	CASTSWGEQFF	TGTGCCAGCACCTCTTGGGGAGAGCAGTTCTTC
TRBV25-1	TRBD1	many	TRBJ1-4	CASSGGGSVEKLFF	TGTGCCAGCAGCGGAGGGGGCAGTGTTGAAAAACTGTTTTTT
TRBV20-1	NA	many	TRBJ2-4	CSARENQKGLAKNIQYF	TGCAGTGCTAGAGAGAATCAAAAGGGGCTAGCCAAAAACATTCAGTACTTC
TRBV5-8	NA	many	TRBJ2-3	CASKFGSTDTQYF	TGTGCCAGCAAGTTTGGCAGCACAGATACGCAGTATTTT
TRBV6-2/TRBV6-3	TRBD2	NA	TRBJ2-1	CASRASGLVTNEQLF	TGTGCCAGCAGGGCCTCGGGACTAGTTACCAATGAGCAGCTCTTC
TRBV6-5	NA	NA	TRBJ1-1	CASSERSNTEAFF	TGTGCCAGCAGTGAAAGGTCGAACACTGAAGCTTTCTTT
TRBV13	NA	many	TRBJ2-6	CASSLASSGANVLTF	TGTGCCAGCAGCTTAGCGAGCTCTGGGGCCAACGTCCTGACTTTC
TRBV28	NA	few	TRBJ2-3	CASSPLAVSTDTQYF	TGTGCCAGCAGTCCCCTAGCAGTTAGCACAGATACGCAGTATTTT
TRBV3-1	NA	many	TRBJ2-1	CASSLQGGSSYNEQFF	TGTGCCAGCAGCCTACAGGGAGGAAGCTCCTACAATGAGCAGTTCTTC
TRBV5-6	TRBD1	many	TRBJ2-5	CASSSEQGTVAETQYF	TGTGCCAGCAGCTCAGAACAGGGGACGGTTGCGGAGACCCAGTACTTC
TRBV5-8	NA	NA	TRBJ2-1	CASSLWGPGANEQFF	TGTGCCAGCAGCTTGTGGGGACCAGGCGCGAATGAGCAGTTCTTC
TRBV7-2	NA	NA	TRBJ1-3	CASSLGEDSGNTIYF	TGTGCCAGCAGCTTGGGAGAGGACAGTGGAAACACCATATATTTT
TRBV20-1	NA	NA	TRBJ2-7	CSARGQEVEQYF	TGCAGTGCTAGGGGGCAGGAGGTCGAGCAGTACTTC
TRBV20-1	TRBD1	many	TRBJ2-5	CSARVGQGGQETQYF	TGCAGTGCTAGAGTCGGACAGGGGGGCCAAGAGACCCAGTACTTC
TRBV30	NA	NA	TRBJ1-5	CAWSAVSNQPQHF	TGTGCCTGGAGTGCCGTTAGCAATCAGCCCCAGCATTTT
TRBV19	NA	many	TRBJ1-5	CASSLTGSPPQPQHF	TGTGCCAGTAGCTTGACAGGATCCCCTCCTCAGCCCCAGCATTTT
TRBV7-9	TRBD1	NA	TRBJ2-1	CASSFTGATYNEQFF	TGTGCCAGCAGCTTTACAGGGGCCACCTACAATGAGCAGTTCTTC